Listed here are 21 T cell receptor beta chains from one sample, sequenced in a study of cytomegalovirus exposure and HLA in healthy donors. In the PCR, 60 Vbeta and 13 Jbeta primers were used. The assay was immunoSEQ multiplex PCR, and TCRdb's table has in-frame clones only and misses some. The sample lists roughly 200,000 clones, about 80% occurring once. Material for sequencing was PBMCs. The source is a boy younger than 18 in good health and CMV-seronegative.

The chain uses TRBV7-9 and TRBJ1-1; D gene ambiguous. CDR1 SEHNR and CDR2 FQNEAQ come from the germline V gene (reference sequence). The CDR3 is 15 amino acids. V lost 1 base to trimming and J lost 1 base, with 10 bases between them. The CDR3 DNA reads TGTGCCAGCAGCTTAGTCCGGGGAGGGAACACTGAAGCTTTCTTT. The encoded protein is CASSLVRGGNTEAFF.

The J gene is TRBJ1-5, the V gene TRBV19; 8 bases map to TRBD1. Trimming cost V 6 bases and J 2 bases; bases outside gene matches: 3. CDR1 and CDR2 (germline): LNHDA, SQIVND (reference sequence). The CDR3 loop spans 14 amino acids. CDR3 residues: CASSLTGGNQPQHF. DNA for the CDR3: TGTGCCAGTAGCTTGACAGGGGGCAATCAGCCCCAGCATTTT.

The chain employs TRBV7-8 and TRBJ2-3; 7 bases map to TRBD1. Germline V gene sequence: CDR1 SGHVS, CDR2 FQNEAQ. There are 19 residues in the CDR3. Trimming removed 7 bases from V and 0 bases from J; junction bases left unmatched: 19. The CDR3 reads CASILPGTASASSTDTQYF. CDR3 nucleotide sequence: TGTGCCAGCATCCTTCCTGGGACAGCGTCTGCTTCTAGCACAGATACGCAGTATTTT.

CDR3 residues: CACRASGGAGGELFF. The CDR3 DNA sequence: TGTGCCTGCCGGGCCTCAGGGGGCGCAGGCGGGGAGCTGTTTTTT. The chain has TRBV6-6 and TRBJ2-2, with 8 positions matching TRBD1. This CDR3 has 15 residues. Losses at the gene ends were 11 bases for V and 7 bases for J; bases not matched to a gene: 15. Looked up from germline, CDR1 is MNHNY and CDR2 is SVGAGI (reference sequence).

The rearrangement joins TRBV5-4 to TRBJ2-7; TRBD1 might be the D (6 bases). The CDR3 has 12 residues. Germline loops: CDR1 SGHNT, CDR2 YYREEE (reference sequence). V was clipped by 7 bases and J by 5 bases, with 13 bases between them. The CDR3 DNA sequence: TGTGCCAGCCAGCACTACAGGGACGAGCAGTACTTC. It codes for CASQHYRDEQYF.

The V call is TRBV4-1, the J call TRBJ1-3, with D perhaps matching TRBD1 (6 bases). There are 17 residues in the CDR3. Trimming cost V 1 base and J 3 bases, with 16 bases left between them. Per germline, CDR1 MGHRA and CDR2 YSYEKL. The CDR3 here is CASSQVPGQTFGNTIYF. The CDR3 DNA reads TGCGCCAGCAGCCAAGTCCCCGGACAGACGTTTGGAAACACCATATATTTT.

This chain uses TRBV10-3 with TRBJ2-1; D call uncertain. V shed 3 bases and J shed 0 bases, with 6 bases lying between them. The CDR3 loop spans 14 amino acids. Germline loops: CDR1 ENHRY, CDR2 SYGVKD. DNA of the CDR3: TGTGCCATCAGTGAACTTAGCTCCTACAATGAGCAGTTCTTC. Its translation: CAISELSSYNEQFF.

Only a few counts were recorded for this clone. This rearrangement joins TRBV5-1 to TRBJ2-3; 9 bases fit TRBD2. Germline V gives CDR1 SGHRS, CDR2 YFSETQ. This CDR3 comprises 17 residues. V lost 0 bases to trimming and J lost 4 bases; unmatched junction nucleotides: 9. DNA for the CDR3: TGCGCCAGCAGCTTGGCCGATGCGGGGGGGCCCGCAGATACGCAGTATTTT. Its translation is CASSLADAGGPADTQYF.

This clone was seen once. This rearrangement joins TRBV7-3 to TRBJ2-6; the match to TRBD1 covers 7 bases. Germline CDR1 reads SGHTA; CDR2 reads FQGTGA. This CDR3 is 16 amino acids long. J was trimmed by 4 bases and V by 4 bases; bases with no gene match: 7. The CDR3 nucleotides are TGTGCCAGCAGCTCCCGTACAGGGGCCGGGGCCAACGTCCTGACTTTC. Translating gives CASSSRTGAGANVLTF.

This rearrangement joins TRBV2 to TRBJ1-1, with 7 nucleotides matching TRBD1. The CDR3 is 16 residues long. V was pared by 4 bases and J by 0 bases, with 8 bases of the junction left unmatched. Germline V gene lookup returns CDR1 SNHLY and CDR2 FYNNEI. In nucleotides, the CDR3 is TGTGCCAGCAGTGGACCCAAGGGACAGCTGAACACTGAAGCTTTCTTT. It translates to CASSGPKGQLNTEAFF. Filled out from reference TRBV2 and TRBJ1-1, the complete variable domain reads EPEVTQTPSHQVTQMGQEVILRCVPISNHLYFYWYRQILGQKVEFLVSFYNNEISEKSEIFDDQFSVERPDGSNFTLKIRSTKLEDSAMYFCASSGPKGQLNTEAFFGQGTRLTVV.

The chain is built from TRBV7-3 and TRBJ2-2, with D perhaps matching TRBD2 (6 bases). CDR1 is SGHTA, CDR2 FQGTGA, per germline. V was trimmed by 1 base and J by 5 bases, leaving 14 bases between them. The CDR3 length is 16 residues. CDR3 amino acids: CASSLNQVGRTGELFF. CDR3 in DNA: TGTGCCAGCAGCTTAAATCAAGTGGGGAGGACCGGGGAGCTGTTTTTT.

The chain is built from TRBV27 and TRBJ1-2; 7 bases are a match to TRBD1. V was pared by 6 bases and J by 5 bases, with 9 bases of the junction left unmatched. This CDR3 contains 14 residues. Germline CDR1 reads MNHEY; CDR2 reads SMNVEV (reference sequence). CDR3 bases: TGTGCCAGCAGCCCGAGACAGGGCTGGTATGGCTACACCTTC. Protein product: CASSPRQGWYGYTF.

The rearrangement uses TRBV19 and TRBJ1-5, with 8 bases that match TRBD1. The V segment lost 1 base and the J segment 3 bases; nucleotides outside the gene matches: 2. The length of the CDR3 is 15 residues. CDR1 and CDR2 (germline): LNHDA, SQIVND (reference sequence). CDR3 sequence (DNA): TGTGCCAGTAGTATAGGGACAGGGCCCAATCAGCCCCAGCATTTT. Translating it yields CASSIGTGPNQPQHF.

The gene calls are TRBV9 and TRBJ2-2; 7 bases line up with TRBD2. The CDR3 runs 17 residues. Unmatched junction bases numbered 10, after V lost 4 bases and J lost 1 base. Germline V gene data show CDR1 as SGDLS and CDR2 as YYNGEE. CDR3 nucleotide sequence: TGTGCCAGCAGCCCCCTTAGTGGGAGGGAGAACACCGGGGAGCTGTTTTTT. This encodes CASSPLSGRENTGELFF.

The gene calls are TRBV5-1 and TRBJ2-2; 7 bases line up with TRBD1. The CDR3 length is 14 residues. In germline, CDR1 is SGHRS, CDR2 YFSETQ. The J segment lost 4 bases and the V segment lost 2 bases, leaving 2 bases of the junction unmatched. The CDR3 DNA is TGCGCCAGCAGCTTAGGGACAGTCACCGGGGAGCTGTTTTTT. Protein sequence: CASSLGTVTGELFF.

This clone was recorded once. The V call is TRBV19, the J call TRBJ1-3, with a possible D match to TRBD1 (6 bases). The germline V gene encodes CDR1 LNHDA and CDR2 SQIVND (reference sequence). The CDR3 is 15 amino acids. V lost 6 bases and J 0 bases, leaving 12 bases between the germline ends. Written as DNA, the CDR3 is TGTGCCAGTAGCACCGGACAGACCTCTGGAAACACCATATATTTT. Translating gives CASSTGQTSGNTIYF.

This chain links TRBV4-1 with TRBJ2-7, with 9 bases lining up with TRBD1. CDR3 length: 16 residues. In germline, CDR1 is MGHRA, CDR2 YSYEKL. V shed 2 bases and J 6 bases; nucleotides not matched to a gene: 11. The CDR3 nucleotides are TGCGCCAGCAGCCAACCAAAAAACAGGGGGCCCAGCGAGCAGTACTTC. Encoded protein: CASSQPKNRGPSEQYF.

The rearrangement uses TRBV19 and TRBJ1-2; unclear D gene. The CDR3 is 13 residues long. The V gene's germline CDR1 is LNHDA and CDR2 SQIVND (reference sequence). The germline V and J ends were trimmed by 4 bases and 3 bases, with 9 bases remaining between them. In nucleotides, the CDR3 is TGTGCCAGTAGTAATCAGGTTGACTATGGCTACACCTTC. It specifies CASSNQVDYGYTF.

The V call is TRBV5-8, the J call TRBJ2-5, with 11 bases identical to TRBD1. The junction had 9 bases not matched to a gene; V was cut back by 1 base and J by 4 bases. Germline loops: CDR1 SGHTS, CDR2 YDEGEE. This CDR3 contains 17 residues. The CDR3 reads CASSLRGTGGEGETQYF. CDR3 in DNA: TGTGCCAGCAGCTTGAGGGGGACAGGGGGAGAAGGAGAGACCCAGTACTTC.

The chain joins TRBV7-9 to TRBJ2-5; TRBD1 agrees at 8 bases. The last part of the DNA fits TRBJ2-7 better; the J call may be wrong. The V gene's germline CDR1 is SEHNR and CDR2 FQNEAQ (reference sequence). The CDR3 is 12 residues long. The CDR3 DNA reads TGTGCCAGCCGACAGGGGACCTACGAGCAGTACTTC. As protein: CASRQGTYEQYF.

The rearrangement links TRBV4-3 to TRBJ1-2; 9 bases agree with TRBD1. This CDR3 has 16 residues. The ends lost 1 base at V and 2 bases at J; junction bases unmatched: 5. Germline CDR1 is LGHNA and CDR2 is YSLEER. CDR3 region: CASSQGLTGGNYGYTF. The CDR3 nucleotides read TGCGCCAGCAGCCAAGGTTTAACAGGGGGCAACTATGGCTACACCTTC.